This T cell receptor beta chain was sequenced in a study of cytomegalovirus exposure and HLA in healthy donors. Study overall: Approximately 85 million unique TCRs from HLA-typed donors were held in an early release of data.

In its sample, this clone was seen a few times. Its antigen is not known. CDR1 is SGHRS and CDR2 is YFSETQ in the germline V gene. V was clipped by 4 bases and J by 4 bases; unmatched bases: 4. The CDR3 length is 14 residues. Study observations and caveats: Sequence variants that were highly shared formed a cluster that was likely a sequencing artifact. The listing of 150 to 200 TCR beta chains classed them as cytomegalovirus-associated.

PCR primers comprised 60 Vbeta and 13 Jbeta primers. As handled by the study authors: A later analysis tallied roughly 77 million unique TCR beta chains, 9 million to 12 million of them shared. The assay was immunoSEQ multiplex PCR, and TCRdb's table has in-frame clones only and misses some. V, J and clone size are taken as reported in that table, and D and trimming were inferred from the DNA itself. Counted here are approximately 160,000 clones, about 75% occurring once; the ten biggest clones make up around 3%. Sample: PBMCs. The chain joins TRBV5-1 to TRBJ1-4; 7 bases agree with TRBD1. This receptor was identified in a woman aged 45-65 years in good health and CMV-seropositive. The CDR3 here is CASSPGQSNEKLFF. In DNA, the CDR3 is TGCGCCAGCAGCCCGGGACAGAGTAATGAAAAACTGTTTTTT.